This T cell receptor (beta chain) stems from a study of regulatory and conventional T cells in RAG deficiency. This CDR3 comprises 17 residues. The germline gives CDR1 SGHDT, CDR2 YYEEEE. Between the trimmed V and J ends, which lost 1 base and 4 bases, there was a span of 17 bases. TCRdb's table, derived via immunoSEQ multiplex PCR, lists solely in-frame clones and lacks some. Among 45,000 or so clones listed, about nine tenths were seen once. Genomic DNA came from blood conventional CD4+ T cells gated CD25-low CD127-high. These sequences were also reported in another study, on regulatory T cells. That study reports: Amplification used 52 TRBV primers and 13 TRBJ primers. Patient repertoires had restricted TRB V-J pairs and skewed V and J usage, most in Tregs.

This sequence originates from a human donor in good health. Sequences were obtained from CD4+ effector T cells sorted from blood. The rearrangement links TRBV5-6 to TRBJ2-2; D possibly corresponds to TRBD1 (5 bases). The CDR3 reads CASSLFTGGSTTGELFF. The CDR3, as DNA: TGTGCCAGCAGCTTGTTTACAGGTGGGTCGACCACCGGGGAGCTGTTTTTT.